This T cell receptor (beta chain) was sequenced for a study of CD8+ T cells in alopecia areata. Reverse transcription of extracted RNA yielded cDNA, which provided the sequencing template. Only in-frame clones appear in the TCRdb table, and some are missing; sequencing was by immunoSEQ multiplex PCR. The table records around 150,000 clones, 55% to 75% of them present only once. Described treatment: oral pan-JAK inhibitor, 5-10 mg twice daily. Germline V gives CDR1 GTSNPN, CDR2 SVGIG (reference sequence). With 8 bases clipped from V and 5 bases from J, the junction kept 7 bases outside the gene matches. The CDR3 runs to 13 residues.

Material: CD4+ T cells sorted from blood, obtained at week 24, from a patient treated with tofacitinib. This chain links TRBV30 with TRBJ2-7; 12 bases match TRBD1. This clonotype originated in a human donor with alopecia areata. CDR3 DNA: TGTGCCGGCGCCGGGACAGGGGGCCACGAGCAGTACTTC. Its protein is CAGAGTGGHEQYF. Drawing the rest from reference TRBV30 and TRBJ2-7, the complete variable domain is SQTIHQWPATLVQPVGSPLSLECTVEGTSNPNLYWYRQAAGRGLQLLFYSVGIGQISSEVPQNLSASRPQDRQFILSSKKLLLSDSGFYLCAGAGTGGHEQYFGPGTRLTVT.